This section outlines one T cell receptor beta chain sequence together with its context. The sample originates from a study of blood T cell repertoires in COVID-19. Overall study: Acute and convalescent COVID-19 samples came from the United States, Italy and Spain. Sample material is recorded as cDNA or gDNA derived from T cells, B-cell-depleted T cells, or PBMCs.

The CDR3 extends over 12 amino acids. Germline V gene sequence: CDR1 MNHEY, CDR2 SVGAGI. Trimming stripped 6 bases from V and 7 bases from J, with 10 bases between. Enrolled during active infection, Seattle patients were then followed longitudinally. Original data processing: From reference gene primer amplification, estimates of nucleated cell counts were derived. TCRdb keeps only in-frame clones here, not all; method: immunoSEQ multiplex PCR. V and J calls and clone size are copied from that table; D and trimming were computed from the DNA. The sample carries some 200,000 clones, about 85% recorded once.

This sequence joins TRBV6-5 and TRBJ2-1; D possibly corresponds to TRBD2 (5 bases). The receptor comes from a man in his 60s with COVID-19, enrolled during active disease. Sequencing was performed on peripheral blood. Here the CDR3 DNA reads TGTGCCAGCAGAGAGGGTGGGAATGAGCAGTTCTTC. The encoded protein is CASREGGNEQFF.